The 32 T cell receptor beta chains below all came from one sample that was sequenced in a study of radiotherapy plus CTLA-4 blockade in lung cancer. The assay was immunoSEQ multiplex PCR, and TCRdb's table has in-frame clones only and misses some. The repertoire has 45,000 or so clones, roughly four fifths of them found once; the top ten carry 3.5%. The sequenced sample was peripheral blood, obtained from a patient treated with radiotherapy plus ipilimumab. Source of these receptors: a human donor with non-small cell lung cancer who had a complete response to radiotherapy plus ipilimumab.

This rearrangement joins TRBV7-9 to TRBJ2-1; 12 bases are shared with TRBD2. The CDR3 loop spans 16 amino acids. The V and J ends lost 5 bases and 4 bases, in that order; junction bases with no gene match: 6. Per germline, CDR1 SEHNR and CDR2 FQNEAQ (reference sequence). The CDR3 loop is CASSVRLAGAYNEQFF. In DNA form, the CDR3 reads TGTGCCAGCAGCGTCCGACTAGCGGGAGCATACAATGAGCAGTTCTTC.

The DNA for the CDR3 is TGTGCCAGCAGCTCGCCGGGACAGTTGACTGAAGCTTTCTTT. Translated, it gives CASSSPGQLTEAFF. The chain has TRBV7-2 and TRBJ1-1; TRBD1 matches 7 bases. Germline V gene lookup returns CDR1 SGHTA and CDR2 FQGNSA. V shed 4 bases and J 5 bases; nucleotides not matched to a gene: 7. The CDR3 extends over 14 amino acids.

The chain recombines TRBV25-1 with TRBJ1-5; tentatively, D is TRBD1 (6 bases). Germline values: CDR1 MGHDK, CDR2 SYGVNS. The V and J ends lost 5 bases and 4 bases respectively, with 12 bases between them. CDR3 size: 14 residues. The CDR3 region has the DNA TGTGCCAGCAGTCTGACAGGATTTAATCAGCCCCAGCATTTT. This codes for CASSLTGFNQPQHF.

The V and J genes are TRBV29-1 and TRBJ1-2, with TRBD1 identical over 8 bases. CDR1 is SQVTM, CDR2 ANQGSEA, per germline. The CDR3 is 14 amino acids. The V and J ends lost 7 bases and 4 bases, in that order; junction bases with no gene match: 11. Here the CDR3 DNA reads TGCAGCGCCATACCGGGACAGGCGCCCTATGGCTACACCTTC. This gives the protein CSAIPGQAPYGYTF. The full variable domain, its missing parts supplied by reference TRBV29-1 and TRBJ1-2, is SAVISQKPSRDICQRGTSLTIQCQVDSQVTMMFWYRQQPGQSLTLIATANQGSEATYESGFVIDKFPISRPNLTFSTLTVSNMSPEDSSIYLCSAIPGQAPYGYTFGSGTRLTVV.

CDR3 sequence: CASSLLTSGRAGNEQFF. The CDR3 DNA reads as TGTGCCAGCAGCTTGTTGACTAGCGGGAGGGCAGGCAATGAGCAGTTCTTC. The J gene is TRBJ2-1, the V gene TRBV5-6, with 14 bases lining up with TRBD2. Germline trimming cut 1 base from V and 6 bases from J; bases unmatched to any gene: 6. The CDR3 contains 17 residues. The germline CDR1 and CDR2 sequences are SGHDT and YYEEEE.

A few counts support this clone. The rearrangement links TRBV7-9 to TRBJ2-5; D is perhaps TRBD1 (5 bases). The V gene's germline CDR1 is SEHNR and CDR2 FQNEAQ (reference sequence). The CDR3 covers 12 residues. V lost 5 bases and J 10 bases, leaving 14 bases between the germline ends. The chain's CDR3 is CASSPQEMGQYF. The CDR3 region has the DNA TGTGCCAGCAGCCCACAGGAGATGGGCCAGTACTTC.

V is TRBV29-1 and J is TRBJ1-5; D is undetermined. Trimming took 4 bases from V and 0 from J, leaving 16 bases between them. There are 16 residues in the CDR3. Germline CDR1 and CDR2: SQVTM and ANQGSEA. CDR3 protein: CSVVYSGQDSNQPQHF. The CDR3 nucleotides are TGCAGCGTTGTCTATTCCGGTCAGGATAGCAATCAGCCCCAGCATTTT. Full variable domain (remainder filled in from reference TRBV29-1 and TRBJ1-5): SAVISQKPSRDICQRGTSLTIQCQVDSQVTMMFWYRQQPGQSLTLIATANQGSEATYESGFVIDKFPISRPNLTFSTLTVSNMSPEDSSIYLCSVVYSGQDSNQPQHFGDGTRLSIL.

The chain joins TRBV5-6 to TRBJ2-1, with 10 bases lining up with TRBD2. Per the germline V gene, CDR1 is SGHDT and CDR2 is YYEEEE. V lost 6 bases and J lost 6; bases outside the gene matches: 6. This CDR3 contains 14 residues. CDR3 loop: CASMGSGRVNEQFF. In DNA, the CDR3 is TGTGCCAGCATGGGGAGCGGGAGGGTCAATGAGCAGTTCTTC.

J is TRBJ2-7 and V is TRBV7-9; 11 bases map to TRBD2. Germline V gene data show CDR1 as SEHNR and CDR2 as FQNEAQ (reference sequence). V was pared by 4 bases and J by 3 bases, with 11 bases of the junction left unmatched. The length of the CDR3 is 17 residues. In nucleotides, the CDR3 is TGTGCCAGCAGCTCGACTAGCGGGAAATCCTACTACTACGAGCAGTACTTC. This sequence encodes CASSSTSGKSYYYEQYF.

In nucleotides, the CDR3 is TGTGCCAGCTCACCACAGCCGGCACAGAATTACGAGCAGTACTTC. As protein: CASSPQPAQNYEQYF. The chain recombines TRBV18 with TRBJ2-7; D is uncertain. The V and J ends lost 1 base and 4 bases respectively, with 14 bases between them. Germline CDR1 KGHSH, CDR2 LQKENI. The CDR3 consists of 15 residues.

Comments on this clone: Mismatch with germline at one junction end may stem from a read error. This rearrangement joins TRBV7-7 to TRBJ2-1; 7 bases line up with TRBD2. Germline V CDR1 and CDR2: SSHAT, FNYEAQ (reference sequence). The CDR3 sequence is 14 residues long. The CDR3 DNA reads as TGTGCTAGCAGCTTATATGCCGTGGGAGGGGAGCAGTTCTTC. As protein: CASSLYAVGGEQFF.

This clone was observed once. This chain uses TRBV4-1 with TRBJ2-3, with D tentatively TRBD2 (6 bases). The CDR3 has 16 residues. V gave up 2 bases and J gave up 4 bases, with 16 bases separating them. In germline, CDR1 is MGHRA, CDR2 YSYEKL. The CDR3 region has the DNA TGCGCCAGCAGCCAACTTCGGCGGGATTGGTCAGATACGCAGTATTTT. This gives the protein CASSQLRRDWSDTQYF.

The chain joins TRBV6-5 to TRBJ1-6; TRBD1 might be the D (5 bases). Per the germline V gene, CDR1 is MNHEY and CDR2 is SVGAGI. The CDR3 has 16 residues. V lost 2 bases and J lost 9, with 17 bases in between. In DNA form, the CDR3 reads TGTGCCAGCAGTTACGGTCCGTCGCCTAGGGGTTCACCCCTCCACTTT. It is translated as CASSYGPSPRGSPLHF.

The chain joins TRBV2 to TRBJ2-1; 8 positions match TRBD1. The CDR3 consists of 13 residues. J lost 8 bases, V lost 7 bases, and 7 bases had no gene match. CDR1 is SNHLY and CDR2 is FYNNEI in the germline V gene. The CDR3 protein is CASNGRGLYEQFF. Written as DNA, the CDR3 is TGTGCCAGCAACGGCAGGGGGCTGTATGAGCAGTTCTTC.

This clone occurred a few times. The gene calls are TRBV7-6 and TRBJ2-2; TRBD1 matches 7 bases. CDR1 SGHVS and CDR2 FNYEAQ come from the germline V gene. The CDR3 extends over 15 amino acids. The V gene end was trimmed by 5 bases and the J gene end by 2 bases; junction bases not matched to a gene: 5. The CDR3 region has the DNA TGTGCCAGCAGCAGACAGGGTACCAACACCGGGGAGCTGTTTTTT. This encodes CASSRQGTNTGELFF.

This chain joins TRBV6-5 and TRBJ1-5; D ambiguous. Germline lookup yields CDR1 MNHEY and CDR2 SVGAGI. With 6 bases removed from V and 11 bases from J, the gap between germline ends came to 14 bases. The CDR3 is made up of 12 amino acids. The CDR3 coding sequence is TGTGCCAGCAGCTCAGATGCGGGGTCCCAGCATTTT. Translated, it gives CASSSDAGSQHF.

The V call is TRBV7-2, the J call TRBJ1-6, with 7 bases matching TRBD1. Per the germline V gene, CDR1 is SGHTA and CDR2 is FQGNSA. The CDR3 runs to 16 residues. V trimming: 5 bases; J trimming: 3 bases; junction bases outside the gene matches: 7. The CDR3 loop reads CASSPQGPGYNSPLHF. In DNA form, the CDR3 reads TGTGCCAGCAGCCCACAGGGGCCCGGCTATAATTCACCCCTCCACTTT.

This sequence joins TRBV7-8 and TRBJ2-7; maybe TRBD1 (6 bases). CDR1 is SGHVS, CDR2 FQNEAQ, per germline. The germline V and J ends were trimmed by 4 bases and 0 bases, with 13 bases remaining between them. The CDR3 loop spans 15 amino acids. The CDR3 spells CASSSHRAVSYEQYF. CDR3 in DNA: TGTGCCAGCAGCTCGCACAGGGCGGTCTCCTACGAGCAGTACTTC.

The DNA for the CDR3 is TGTGCCAGCAGCCAAGGGGGAGCGGGAGGGCCCGGGGTGACCGGGGAGCTGTTTTTT. Encoded protein: CASSQGGAGGPGVTGELFF. The gene calls are TRBV4-2 and TRBJ2-2, with 10 bases that match TRBD2. After removal of 1 base from V and 5 bases from J, the junction contained 13 bases not matched to a gene. The CDR3 spans 19 residues. Germline-derived CDR1 and CDR2 are LGHNA and YNFKEQ.

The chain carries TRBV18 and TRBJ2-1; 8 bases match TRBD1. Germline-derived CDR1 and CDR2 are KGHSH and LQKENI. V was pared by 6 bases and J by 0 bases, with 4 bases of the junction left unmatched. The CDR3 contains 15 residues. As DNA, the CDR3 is TGTGCCAGCTCCCAGGGACAGGCCTCCTACAATGAGCAGTTCTTC. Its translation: CASSQGQASYNEQFF.

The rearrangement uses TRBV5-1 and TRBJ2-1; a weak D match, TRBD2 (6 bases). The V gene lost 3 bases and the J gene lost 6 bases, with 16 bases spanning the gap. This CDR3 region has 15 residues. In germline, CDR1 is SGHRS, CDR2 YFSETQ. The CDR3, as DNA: TGCGCCAGCAGCTCCCCCTCGACTAGTGTCAATGAGCAGTTCTTC. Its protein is CASSSPSTSVNEQFF. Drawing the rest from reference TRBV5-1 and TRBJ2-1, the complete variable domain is KAGVTQTPRYLIKTRGQQVTLSCSPISGHRSVSWYQQTPGQGLQFLFEYFSETQRNKGNFPGRFSGRQFSNSRSEMNVSTLELGDSALYLCASSSPSTSVNEQFFGPGTRLTVL.

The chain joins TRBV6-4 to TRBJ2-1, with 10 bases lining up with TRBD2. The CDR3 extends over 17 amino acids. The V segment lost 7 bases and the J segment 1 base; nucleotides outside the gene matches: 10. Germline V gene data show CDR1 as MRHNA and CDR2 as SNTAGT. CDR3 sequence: CASKASGGPMSYNEQFF. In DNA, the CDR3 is TGTGCCAGCAAGGCTAGCGGGGGCCCCATGTCCTACAATGAGCAGTTCTTC.

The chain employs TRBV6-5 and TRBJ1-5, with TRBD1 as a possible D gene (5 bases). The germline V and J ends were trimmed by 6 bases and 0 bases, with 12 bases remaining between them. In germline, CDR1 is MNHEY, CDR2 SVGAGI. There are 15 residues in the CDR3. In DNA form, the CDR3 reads TGTGCCAGCAGGTGGGGCAGAAATAGCAATCAGCCCCAGCATTTT. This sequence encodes CASRWGRNSNQPQHF.

CDR3 in DNA: TGTGCCAGCGTCCCCCGTGAAGGGGGACCCAATGAGCAGTTCTTC. This codes for CASVPREGGPNEQFF. The chain is built from TRBV2 and TRBJ2-1, with a weak D call TRBD1 (6 bases). The germline CDR1 and CDR2 sequences are SNHLY and FYNNEI. There are 15 residues in the CDR3. Trimming cost V 8 bases and J 6 bases, with 20 bases left between them.

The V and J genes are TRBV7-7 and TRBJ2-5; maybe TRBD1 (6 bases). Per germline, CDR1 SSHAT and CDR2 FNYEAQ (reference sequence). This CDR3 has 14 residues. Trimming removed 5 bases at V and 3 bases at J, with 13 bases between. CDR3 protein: CASSRDRTEETQYF. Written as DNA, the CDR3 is TGTGCCAGCAGCCGCGACAGGACTGAAGAGACCCAGTACTTC.

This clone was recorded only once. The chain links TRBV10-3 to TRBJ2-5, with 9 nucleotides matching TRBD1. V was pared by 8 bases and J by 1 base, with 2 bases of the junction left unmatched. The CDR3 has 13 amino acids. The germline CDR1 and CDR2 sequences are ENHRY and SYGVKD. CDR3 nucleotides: TGTGCCATCGGACAGGGGCCCCAAGAGACCCAGTACTTC. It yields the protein CAIGQGPQETQYF.

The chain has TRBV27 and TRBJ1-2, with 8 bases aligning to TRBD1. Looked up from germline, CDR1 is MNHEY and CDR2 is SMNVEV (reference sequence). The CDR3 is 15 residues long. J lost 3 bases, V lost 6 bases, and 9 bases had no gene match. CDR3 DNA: TGTGCCAGCAGGGGACAGGCCTCACGGCACTATGGCTACACCTTC. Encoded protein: CASRGQASRHYGYTF.

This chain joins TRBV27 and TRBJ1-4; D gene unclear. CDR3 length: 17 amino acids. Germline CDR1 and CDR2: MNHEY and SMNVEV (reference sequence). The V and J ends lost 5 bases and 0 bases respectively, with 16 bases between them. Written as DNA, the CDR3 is TGTGCCAGCAGTCCCATCCGCAGTGATCCAACTAATGAAAAACTGTTTTTT. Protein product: CASSPIRSDPTNEKLFF.

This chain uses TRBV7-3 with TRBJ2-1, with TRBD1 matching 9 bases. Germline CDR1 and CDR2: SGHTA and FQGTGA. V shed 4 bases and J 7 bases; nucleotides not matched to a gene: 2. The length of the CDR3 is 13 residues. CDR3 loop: CASSWGTGNEQFF. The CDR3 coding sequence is TGTGCCAGCAGCTGGGGGACAGGGAATGAGCAGTTCTTC.

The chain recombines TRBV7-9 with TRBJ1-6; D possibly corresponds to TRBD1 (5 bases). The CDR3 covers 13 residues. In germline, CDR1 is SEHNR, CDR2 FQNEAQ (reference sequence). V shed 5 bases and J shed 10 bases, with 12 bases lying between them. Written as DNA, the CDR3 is TGTGCCAGCAGCCCCGGGGGTAACTCACCCCTCCACTTT. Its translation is CASSPGGNSPLHF.

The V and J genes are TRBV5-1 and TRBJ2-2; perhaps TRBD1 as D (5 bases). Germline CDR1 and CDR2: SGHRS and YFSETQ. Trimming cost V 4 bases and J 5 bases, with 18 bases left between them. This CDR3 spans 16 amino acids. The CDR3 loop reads CASSLTPTVNTGELFF. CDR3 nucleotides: TGCGCCAGCAGCCTAACCCCGACAGTAAATACCGGGGAGCTGTTTTTT.

The CDR3 region is CASKEGNTEAFF. The CDR3 DNA sequence: TGTGCCAGCAAGGAGGGGAACACTGAAGCTTTCTTT. The chain carries TRBV28 and TRBJ1-1; D is undetermined. The CDR3 is 12 amino acids. V was cut by 7 bases and J by 1 base, with 7 bases left in between. In germline, CDR1 is MDHEN, CDR2 SYDVKM.